What follows is one TCR beta chain and its context. Its matching antigen is unknown. This sample is drawn from a study of CD8+ T cells in alopecia areata. Germline assignment: CDR1 SGHNT and CDR2 YYREEE (reference sequence). After removal of 4 bases from V and 7 bases from J, the junction contained 8 bases not matched to a gene. This CDR3 contains 15 residues. Peripheral blood, together with lesional scalp punch biopsies, was collected from alopecia areata patients. RNA was isolated and reverse transcribed to cDNA, the sequencing template. Sequenced by immunoSEQ multiplex PCR; TCRdb stores in-frame clones only, minus some. The table has under 70,000 clones, 50% to 75% seen once. Overall study results and limits: It was less clear whether patients shared TCRs than it was in mice, possibly because of HLA.

The chain combines TRBV5-4 with TRBJ2-7, with 13 positions matching TRBD2. The sequence was obtained from a human donor with alopecia areata. This specimen was CD8+ T cells sorted from blood, taken at week 0. The CDR3 DNA reads TGTGCCAGCAGCGCCGGGACTAGCGGGATAGAAGAGCAGTACTTC. It encodes CASSAGTSGIEEQYF.